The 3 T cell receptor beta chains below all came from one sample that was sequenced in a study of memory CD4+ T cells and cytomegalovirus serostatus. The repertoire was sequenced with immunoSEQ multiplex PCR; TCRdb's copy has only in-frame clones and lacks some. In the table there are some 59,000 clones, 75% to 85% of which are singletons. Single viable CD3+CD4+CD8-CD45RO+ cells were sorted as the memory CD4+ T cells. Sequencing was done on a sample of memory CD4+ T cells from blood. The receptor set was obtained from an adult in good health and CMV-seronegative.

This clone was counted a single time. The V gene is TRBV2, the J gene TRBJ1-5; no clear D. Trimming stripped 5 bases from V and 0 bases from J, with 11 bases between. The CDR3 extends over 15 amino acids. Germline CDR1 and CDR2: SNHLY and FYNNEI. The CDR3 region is CASSRDWYSNQPQHF. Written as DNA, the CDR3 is TGTGCCAGCAGTCGAGACTGGTATAGCAATCAGCCCCAGCATTTT.

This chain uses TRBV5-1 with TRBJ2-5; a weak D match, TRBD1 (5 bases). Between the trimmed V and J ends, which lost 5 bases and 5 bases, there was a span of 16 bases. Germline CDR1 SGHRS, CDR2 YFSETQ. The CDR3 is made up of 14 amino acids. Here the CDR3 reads CASRLSGALETQYF. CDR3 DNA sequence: TGCGCCAGCAGGCTTTCTGGGGCGCTCGAGACCCAGTACTTC.

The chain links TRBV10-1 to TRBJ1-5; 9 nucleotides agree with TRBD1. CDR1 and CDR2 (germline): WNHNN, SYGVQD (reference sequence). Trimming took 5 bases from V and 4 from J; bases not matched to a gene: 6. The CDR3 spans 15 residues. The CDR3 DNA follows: TGCGCCAGCAGTCCCGACAGGGGGATTAATCAGCCCCAGCATTTT. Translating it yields CASSPDRGINQPQHF.